The 7 T cell receptor beta chains below were found in one sample sequenced in a study of siplizumab effects on memory and regulatory T cells. Profiling relied on immunoSEQ multiplex PCR, and the TCRdb table lists in-frame clones only, not all of them. This sample has about 100,000 clones, with approximately 92% found just once. The material sequenced was CD4+ T cells sorted from blood. These receptor sequences come from a human donor in good health.

This chain links TRBV4-2 with TRBJ2-1; 9 bases align to TRBD2. The CDR3 length is 16 residues. V was pared by 2 bases and J by 8 bases, with 10 bases of the junction left unmatched. Per the germline V gene, CDR1 is LGHNA and CDR2 is YNFKEQ. CDR3 protein: CASSQFKAGGTDEQFF. CDR3 bases: TGTGCCAGCAGCCAATTTAAGGCGGGGGGGACCGATGAGCAGTTCTTC.

The rearrangement joins TRBV7-2 to TRBJ2-1; tentatively, D is TRBD1 (6 bases). CDR3 length: 12 amino acids. Trimming cost V 3 bases and J 14 bases, with 14 bases left between them. The germline CDR1 and CDR2 sequences are SGHTA and FQGNSA. The DNA for the CDR3 is TGTGCCAGCAGCTTGACAGGAGATCGGAAGTTCTTC. Its protein is CASSLTGDRKFF.

This sequence joins TRBV5-8 and TRBJ2-7; no clear D. From germline, CDR1 is SGHTS and CDR2 YDEGEE. The ends were cut back, 1 base at V and 3 bases at J, with 17 bases in the middle. The length of the CDR3 is 16 residues. The DNA for the CDR3 is TGTGCCAGCAGCTTGTCGCGGTCTTACGGCAGCTACGAGCAGTACTTC. This codes for CASSLSRSYGSYEQYF.

V and J are TRBV7-2 and TRBJ1-3, with 7 bases lining up with TRBD1. There are 15 residues in the CDR3. Trimming took 1 base from V and 5 from J; bases not matched to a gene: 5. Germline CDR1 is SGHTA and CDR2 is FQGNSA. The CDR3 DNA sequence: TGTGCCAGCAGCTTAGAGGGGGCCTATCGAAACACCATATATTTT. Its protein is CASSLEGAYRNTIYF.

The chain couples TRBV4-2 to TRBJ1-2; D remains unclear. The CDR3 totals 13 residues. The germline CDR1 and CDR2 sequences are LGHNA and YNFKEQ. V lost 1 base, J lost 2 bases, and 5 bases lay in between. CDR3 DNA: TGTGCCAGCAGCCAAGGCGAGAACTATGGCTACACCTTC. It yields the protein CASSQGENYGYTF.

V and J are TRBV19 and TRBJ1-4, with TRBD1 matching 7 bases. Trimming at V came to 5 bases and at J to 3 bases, leaving 6 bases not matched to a gene. This CDR3 has 15 residues. Germline loops: CDR1 LNHDA, CDR2 SQIVND (reference sequence). CDR3 DNA: TGTGCCAGTAGTCCCCGGGGACAGTCTAATGAAAAACTGTTTTTT. Translated: CASSPRGQSNEKLFF.

The chain uses TRBV19 and TRBJ1-1; 10 bases align to TRBD1. With V trimmed by 4 bases and J by 5 bases, 7 bases remained unmatched. Germline V gives CDR1 LNHDA, CDR2 SQIVND (reference sequence). The CDR3 contains 15 residues. The CDR3 nucleotides read TGTGCCAGTAGTAGCCCGGGACAGGGGTGGACTGAAGCTTTCTTT. Residues: CASSSPGQGWTEAFF.